This TCR beta chain stems from a study of control samples from healthy donors and cancer patients. Method: immunoSEQ multiplex PCR; TCRdb's copy keeps in-frame clones and lacks some. The sample has 100,000 to 130,000 clones, approximately 80% seen once; the top ten hold 6% to 8%. The V end was cut by 0 bases, the J end by 5 bases, with 16 bases between. The CDR3 has 16 residues. In germline, CDR1 is LNHDA, CDR2 SQIVND (reference sequence). The gene calls are TRBV19 and TRBJ2-5; no reliable D call. The clonotype originates from a man aged 18 to 35 in good health. Sequences were obtained from blood. CDR3 bases: TGTGCCAGTAGTATAGATCTGGCCCCCGAAGGGGAGACCCAGTACTTC. Translation: CASSIDLAPEGETQYF.